This is a list of T cell receptor beta chains from one sample in a study of PD-1 blockade in mismatch repair-deficient tumors. Some clones are missing from TCRdb's copy, which holds only in-frame ones; the method was immunoSEQ multiplex PCR. The sample holds roughly 110,000 clones, about 83% seen once. The source material was peripheral blood, sampled just over 59 weeks after starting pembrolizumab. The receptors were gathered from an adult with mismatch repair-deficient cancer. Each CDR3 is given with its conserved first and last residue. Each record gives: J gene, V gene, CDR3 protein.

TRBJ2-7,TRBV4-2,CASSQDQADLQYF
TRBJ2-2,TRBV2,CASSVGNTGELFF
TRBJ1-5,TRBV2,CASSGTNQPQHF
TRBJ2-1,TRBV7-3,CASSLRRGDSYNEQFF
TRBJ1-5,TRBV19,CASSIPRGSDQPQHF
TRBJ2-1,TRBV7-3,CASSLSRDPDNEQFF
TRBJ2-5,TRBV7-6,CASSLWTGQETQYF
TRBJ1-1,TRBV30,CAWSPFPRQTEAFF
TRBJ1-1,TRBV19,CASSAATGARAFF
TRBJ2-2,TRBV18,CASSLTSGQGTGELFF
TRBJ2-1,TRBV19,CASSSGTSGLGRGNNEQFF
NA,TRBV5-1,CASSPADPSYEQYF
TRBJ2-3,TRBV30,CAWSSLRTGMNTQYF
TRBJ2-2,TRBV9,CASSVGQGDTGELFF
TRBJ2-5,TRBV7-6,CASSFRLLAGGSLETQYF
TRBJ2-3,TRBV7-3,CASSPLGPDTQYF
TRBJ1-2,TRBV27,CASSSSWEPASYGYTF
TRBJ2-3,TRBV30,CAWTSLNTQYF
TRBJ1-2,TRBV30,CAWSPRTGILANYGYTF
TRBJ2-1,TRBV20-1,CSAEENEQFF
TRBJ2-7,TRBV7-9,CASSRGTSGVYEQYF
TRBJ2-7,TRBV19,CASSMGTSGSYEQYF
TRBJ1-5,TRBV19,CATGTQGSNQPQHF
TRBJ2-5,TRBV19,CASMGLAGGEETQYF
TRBJ1-2,TRBV27,CASRSASQYGYTF
TRBJ2-2,TRBV27,CASSSPVGLGTGGSAGELFF
TRBJ1-5,TRBV7-2,CATTKIGNQPQHF
TRBJ2-3,TRBV2,CASNSAPRDTQYF
TRBJ2-1,TRBV6-4,CASSAGNEQFF
TRBJ2-3,TRBV6-1,CASSEGGRPADTQYF
TRBJ2-2,TRBV7-2,CASSLALDSGELFF
TRBJ2-5,TRBV4-3,CASSQDRRETQYF
TRBJ2-5,TRBV9,CASSEGDQETQYF
TRBJ2-1,TRBV9,CASSVAPSGSLNEQFF
TRBJ1-2,TRBV2,CASSDSRKDGYTF
TRBJ2-3,TRBV15,CATSLRGRFSDTQYF
TRBJ2-2,TRBV27,CASSLSGLTGELFF
TRBJ1-4,TRBV6-5,CASSSRGQGNEKLFF
TRBJ2-7,TRBV25-1,CATTRGKASEQYF
TRBJ1-3,TRBV11-2,CASSLDGRSGNTIYF
TRBJ2-5,TRBV7-2,CASSFAQETQYF